The next 25 T cell receptor beta chains were all read from a single sample in a study of blood T cell repertoires in COVID-19 (dated by TCRdb to 2018 to 2021). Libraries were made using the immunoSEQ multiplex PCR assay. TCRdb mirrors the immuneACCESS table, restricted to in-frame sequences. Some clones are absent from its copies; in checked studies, under half trace to an unresolved V gene, and the reason for the others is unknown. The sample table lists 100,000 to 150,000 clones, around 84% of them with a count of one. The ten largest clonotypes hold 2% to 2.5% of the sample. The material sequenced was PBMCs or T cells enriched from blood (not recorded which). Receptor source: a man aged 35 to 55 with acute COVID-19.

For this clone: Within the sample, other DNA sequences also encode this same CDR3. The chain carries TRBV5-4 and TRBJ2-7; the match to TRBD2 covers 12 bases. CDR1 SGHNT and CDR2 YYREEE come from the germline V gene (reference sequence). The V and J ends lost 4 bases and 2 bases, in that order; junction bases with no gene match: 4. The CDR3 contains 15 residues. CDR3: CASSPGTSGPYEQYF. The CDR3 DNA follows: TGTGCCAGCAGCCCGGGGACTAGCGGGCCCTACGAGCAGTACTTC.

This rearrangement joins TRBV5-1 to TRBJ2-2; a possible D gene is TRBD2 (6 bases). CDR3 size: 16 residues. CDR1 is SGHRS and CDR2 is YFSETQ in the germline V gene. V gave up 0 bases and J gave up 7 bases, with 16 bases separating them. CDR3 region: CASSLGLAHQGGELFF. The CDR3 DNA reads TGCGCCAGCAGCTTGGGGCTAGCGCACCAGGGCGGGGAGCTGTTTTTT. Complete variable domain (other parts from reference TRBV5-1 and TRBJ2-2): KAGVTQTPRYLIKTRGQQVTLSCSPISGHRSVSWYQQTPGQGLQFLFEYFSETQRNKGNFPGRFSGRQFSNSRSEMNVSTLELGDSALYLCASSLGLAHQGGELFFGEGSRLTVL.

This sequence joins TRBV19 and TRBJ1-1, with 7 nucleotides matching TRBD1. The CDR3 contains 14 residues. Germline loops: CDR1 LNHDA, CDR2 SQIVND (reference sequence). V lost 5 bases, J lost 0 bases, and 3 bases stayed unmatched. The CDR3 protein is CASSSQGMNTEAFF. In nucleotides, the CDR3 is TGTGCCAGTAGTTCACAGGGGATGAACACTGAAGCTTTCTTT. Combining the CDR3 with reference TRBV19 and TRBJ1-1 gives the whole variable domain DGGITQSPKYLFRKEGQNVTLSCEQNLNHDAMYWYRQDPGQGLRLIYYSQIVNDFQKGDIAEGYSVSREKKESFPLTVTSAQKNPTAFYLCASSSQGMNTEAFFGQGTRLTVV.

The chain uses TRBV10-1 and TRBJ1-4; no firm D call. Trimming took 3 bases from V and 8 from J, leaving 10 bases between them. Germline CDR1 reads WNHNN; CDR2 reads SYGVQD (reference sequence). The CDR3 length is 13 residues. CDR3 amino acids: CASSDRAGEKLFF. CDR3 nucleotides: TGCGCCAGCAGTGATAGGGCGGGAGAAAAACTGTTTTTT.

This chain links TRBV15 with TRBJ2-2; TRBD2 might be the D (6 bases). CDR1 LNHNV and CDR2 YYDKDF come from the germline V gene (reference sequence). The ends were cut back, 0 bases at V and 1 base at J, with 15 bases in the middle. The CDR3 totals 18 residues. CDR3 amino acids: CATSRDITRGRNTGELFF. Written as DNA, the CDR3 is TGTGCCACCAGCAGAGATATCACGCGGGGCAGGAACACCGGGGAGCTGTTTTTT.

The chain couples TRBV28 to TRBJ2-7; D possibly corresponds to TRBD1 (6 bases). This CDR3 is 13 amino acids long. Germline loops: CDR1 MDHEN, CDR2 SYDVKM. The ends were cut back, 6 bases at V and 0 bases at J, with 9 bases in the middle. The chain's CDR3 is CASRTGISYEQYF. DNA of the CDR3: TGTGCCAGCAGAACAGGGATCTCCTACGAGCAGTACTTC.

The V and J genes are TRBV28 and TRBJ1-2; the D gene is possibly TRBD1 (6 bases). Germline CDR1 and CDR2: MDHEN and SYDVKM. CDR3 length: 12 residues. The V end lost 4 bases, the J end lost 8 bases, and 11 bases lay between the germline ends. Here the CDR3 DNA reads TGTGCCAGCAGTTCTCAGGGGCGGGGCTACACCTTC. Its translation is CASSSQGRGYTF.

This sequence joins TRBV6-5 and TRBJ1-2, with a possible D match to TRBD1 (6 bases). V was cut by 6 bases and J by 5 bases, with 19 bases left in between. The CDR3 is 15 amino acids. Germline V gives CDR1 MNHEY, CDR2 SVGAGI. The CDR3 sequence is CASRSWVGQGYGYTF. The CDR3 DNA reads TGTGCCAGCAGAAGTTGGGTGGGGCAGGGGTATGGCTACACCTTC.

The CDR3 here is CASSYAGDGNEQFF. The CDR3 nucleotides are TGTGCCAGCAGTTACGCAGGGGACGGCAATGAGCAGTTCTTC. The chain links TRBV6-5 to TRBJ2-1; maybe TRBD1 (6 bases). Germline V gives CDR1 MNHEY, CDR2 SVGAGI. CDR3 length: 14 amino acids. Deletions cut 2 bases from V and 6 bases from J, with 11 bases between.

This clone has a handful of counts. CDR3 coding DNA: TGTGCCAGTAGTCCAACTCCCTTCCCACAGCTCGCAACTAATGAAAAACTGTTTTTT. Translating gives CASSPTPFPQLATNEKLFF. The chain recombines TRBV19 with TRBJ1-4, with no clear D. The V end was cut by 5 bases, the J end by 0 bases, with 22 bases between. The length of the CDR3 is 19 residues. Germline assignment: CDR1 LNHDA and CDR2 SQIVND (reference sequence).

This clone was seen only a few times. The CDR3 reads CASSWTGLNSPLHF. In DNA form, the CDR3 reads TGTGCCAGTAGTTGGACAGGGCTGAATTCACCCCTCCACTTT. This sequence joins TRBV19 and TRBJ1-6; 8 bases are shared with TRBD1. The V gene end was trimmed by 5 bases and the J gene end by 7 bases; junction bases not matched to a gene: 4. The CDR3 totals 14 residues. Per the germline V gene, CDR1 is LNHDA and CDR2 is SQIVND (reference sequence).

This clone was detected once. This rearrangement joins TRBV19 to TRBJ1-2; TRBD1 is a possible D gene (5 bases). Germline V gene data show CDR1 as LNHDA and CDR2 as SQIVND (reference sequence). The CDR3 runs 13 residues. V was trimmed by 8 bases and J by 4 bases, leaving 14 bases between them. CDR3 bases: TGTGCCAGTTCCCCCCCCAGGGTCTATGGCTACACCTTC. Translated, it gives CASSPPRVYGYTF. Filled out from reference TRBV19 and TRBJ1-2, the complete variable domain reads DGGITQSPKYLFRKEGQNVTLSCEQNLNHDAMYWYRQDPGQGLRLIYYSQIVNDFQKGDIAEGYSVSREKKESFPLTVTSAQKNPTAFYLCASSPPRVYGYTFGSGTRLTVV.

The chain uses TRBV28 and TRBJ1-5; weak D call: TRBD1 (6 bases). This CDR3 spans 13 amino acids. CDR1 is MDHEN and CDR2 is SYDVKM in the germline V gene. V dropped 7 bases and J dropped 4 bases, with 11 bases sitting between them. CDR3 DNA: TGTGCCAGCATGTGGGGGCCGAATCAGCCCCAGCATTTT. Its translation: CASMWGPNQPQHF. Complete variable domain (other parts from reference TRBV28 and TRBJ1-5): DVKVTQSSRYLVKRTGEKVFLECVQDMDHENMFWYRQDPGLGLRLIYFSYDVKMKEKGDIPEGYSVSREKKERFSLILESASTNQTSMYLCASMWGPNQPQHFGDGTRLSIL.

The rearrangement uses TRBV29-1 and TRBJ1-3; D unresolved. From germline, CDR1 is SQVTM and CDR2 ANQGSEA. This CDR3 comprises 13 residues. V lost 4 bases, J lost 2 bases, and 9 bases lay in between. The CDR3 sequence is CSVGVGAGNTIYF. The CDR3 DNA reads TGCAGCGTTGGAGTCGGGGCTGGAAACACCATATATTTT.

The chain has TRBV14 and TRBJ1-2; D remains ambiguous. The CDR3 is made up of 14 amino acids. Germline CDR1 and CDR2: SGHDN and FVKESK. V lost 4 bases and J 2 bases, leaving 11 bases between the germline ends. The DNA of the CDR3 is TGTGCCAGCAGCCCCGTGAGCGGGAACTATGGCTACACCTTC. It translates to CASSPVSGNYGYTF.

The rearrangement uses TRBV12-5 and TRBJ1-6; 11 bases match TRBD1. In germline, CDR1 is LGHNT, CDR2 FRNRAP. V dropped 0 bases and J dropped 4; count of bases not matched to a gene: 11. The CDR3 is made up of 20 amino acids. CDR3 sequence reads: CASGLVRPWTGGAYNSPLHF. The CDR3 coding sequence is TGTGCTAGTGGTTTGGTTAGACCCTGGACAGGGGGCGCATATAATTCACCCCTCCACTTT.

This sequence joins TRBV6-6 and TRBJ2-2; 7 bases are shared with TRBD1. Trimming cost V 7 bases and J 6 bases; bases outside gene matches: 5. This CDR3 region has 13 residues. The germline gives CDR1 MNHNY, CDR2 SVGAGI (reference sequence). The CDR3 sequence is CASTTGEAGELFF. The CDR3, as DNA: TGTGCCAGCACCACAGGGGAAGCCGGGGAGCTGTTTTTT.

The genes are TRBV7-9 and TRBJ2-4; the D gene is possibly TRBD1 (5 bases). The V end lost 2 bases, the J end lost 7 bases, and 12 bases lay between the germline ends. The germline V gene encodes CDR1 SEHNR and CDR2 FQNEAQ (reference sequence). This CDR3 has 14 amino acids. The CDR3 spells CASSLQGLGNIQYF. The DNA of the CDR3 is TGTGCCAGCAGCTTACAGGGTTTGGGGAACATTCAGTACTTC.

The chain joins TRBV5-1 to TRBJ2-2; TRBD2 might be the D (5 bases). The ends were cut back, 0 bases at V and 7 bases at J, with 13 bases in the middle. Germline CDR1 is SGHRS and CDR2 is YFSETQ. CDR3 length equals 15 residues. The CDR3 loop reads CASSLDSSWDGELFF. In nucleotides, the CDR3 is TGCGCCAGCAGCTTGGATTCTAGCTGGGACGGGGAGCTGTTTTTT.

The chain links TRBV5-1 to TRBJ2-1, with D possibly being TRBD2 (6 bases). V was trimmed by 3 bases and J by 7 bases, leaving 17 bases between them. There are 15 residues in the CDR3. Germline CDR1 and CDR2: SGHRS and YFSETQ. In DNA, the CDR3 is TGCGCCAGCAGCTATAATAGCGGTCTCGGGAATGAGCAGTTCTTC. Translation: CASSYNSGLGNEQFF.

The chain recombines TRBV9 with TRBJ2-3; D gene unclear. V was cut by 2 bases and J by 6 bases, with 10 bases left in between. This CDR3 has 13 amino acids. Germline values: CDR1 SGDLS, CDR2 YYNGEE. CDR3 bases: TGTGCCAGCAGCGTGAACAGAATGGATACGCAGTATTTT. Protein: CASSVNRMDTQYF. The entire variable domain, with the rest obtained from reference TRBV9 and TRBJ2-3, is as follows: DSGVTQTPKHLITATGQRVTLRCSPRSGDLSVYWYQQSLDQGLQFLIQYYNGEERAKGNILERFSAQQFPDLHSELNLSSLELGDSALYFCASSVNRMDTQYFGPGTRLTVL.

The V gene is TRBV5-1, the J gene TRBJ2-5; 8 bases map to TRBD2. Germline V gives CDR1 SGHRS, CDR2 YFSETQ. The CDR3 covers 16 residues. The J segment lost 5 bases and the V segment lost 3 bases, leaving 12 bases of the junction unmatched. CDR3 protein: CASSSQLAGPWETQYF. CDR3 nucleotides: TGCGCCAGCAGCTCCCAGCTAGCGGGCCCTTGGGAGACCCAGTACTTC.

The gene calls are TRBV3-1 (or the pseudogene TRBV3-2) and TRBJ1-5, with D maybe TRBD1 (5 bases). The V end lost 7 bases, the J end lost 7 bases, and 11 bases lay between the germline ends. The CDR3 contains 12 residues. Germline assignment: CDR1 LGHDT and CDR2 YNNKEL (reference sequence). The CDR3 here is CASNLGGQPQHF. The CDR3 coding sequence is TGTGCCAGCAACCTCGGGGGGCAGCCCCAGCATTTT.

This clone was detected a few times. The chain is built from TRBV2 and TRBJ2-1; TRBD2 is a possible D gene (6 bases). The germline gives CDR1 SNHLY, CDR2 FYNNEI. This CDR3 region has 13 residues. V lost 4 bases, J lost 10 bases, and 14 bases lay in between. DNA of the CDR3: TGTGCCAGCAGTGCAGAGCGGGTTTACGAGCAGTTCTTC. As protein: CASSAERVYEQFF.

This clone appeared a single time. The genes are TRBV25-1 and TRBJ2-4, with D possibly matching TRBD1 (6 bases). The germline CDR1 and CDR2 sequences are MGHDK and SYGVNS. The CDR3 totals 16 residues. With 2 bases removed from V and 7 bases from J, the gap between germline ends came to 18 bases. The CDR3 loop is CASSERIDRQGNIQYF. In DNA form, the CDR3 reads TGTGCCAGCAGTGAACGAATCGACAGGCAAGGGAACATTCAGTACTTC.